The 24 T cell receptor beta chains listed next were all sequenced from one sample in a study of blood T cell repertoires in COVID-19. This table comes from immunoSEQ multiplex PCR, and its TCRdb copy is limited to in-frame clones, with some not included. There are fewer than 250,000 clones in the sample; roughly nine tenths occur only once, and around 0.7% lies in the top ten. The sequencing sample was made of peripheral blood. The source is a man aged 35-49 years with acute or convalescent COVID-19.

The chain has TRBV6-5 and TRBJ1-1, with D uncertain. This CDR3 is built from 15 residues. Germline V gene lookup returns CDR1 MNHEY and CDR2 SVGAGI. Trimming cost V 4 bases and J 1 base, with 13 bases left between them. CDR3 sequence: CASSFQAYGNTEAFF. The CDR3 DNA follows: TGTGCCAGCAGTTTTCAAGCGTATGGGAACACTGAAGCTTTCTTT.

The chain recombines TRBV3-1 (or the pseudogene TRBV3-2) with TRBJ2-7; 10 bases line up with TRBD2. The CDR3 runs 15 residues. Per germline, CDR1 LGHDT and CDR2 YNNKEL (reference sequence). The V segment lost 1 base and the J segment 2 bases; nucleotides outside the gene matches: 2. The chain's CDR3 is CASSQGLAGAYEQYF. The CDR3 DNA sequence: TGTGCCAGCAGCCAAGGGCTAGCGGGAGCCTACGAGCAGTACTTC.

This chain links TRBV30 with TRBJ1-2, with TRBD1 identical over 7 bases. Germline loops: CDR1 GTSNPN, CDR2 SVGIG (reference sequence). V gave up 4 bases and J gave up 3 bases; unmatched junction bases: 11. CDR3 length equals 15 residues. The chain's CDR3 is CAWTRARGRHYGYTF. The CDR3, as DNA: TGTGCCTGGACCCGAGCTAGGGGGCGTCACTATGGCTACACCTTC.

The chain is built from TRBV19 and TRBJ1-5, with 7 nucleotides matching TRBD1. This CDR3 spans 14 amino acids. The germline V gene encodes CDR1 LNHDA and CDR2 SQIVND (reference sequence). With 8 bases clipped from V and 2 bases from J, the junction kept 6 bases outside the gene matches. The CDR3 reads CASSTGRGNQPQHF. The CDR3 DNA is TGTGCCAGTTCGACAGGGCGCGGCAATCAGCCCCAGCATTTT.

CDR3 protein: CASSLSRVNTGELFF. The CDR3 DNA is TGTGCCAGCAGTTTATCCAGGGTTAACACCGGGGAGCTGTTTTTT. The chain recombines TRBV27 with TRBJ2-2; D perhaps matches TRBD1 (5 bases). The CDR3 has 15 residues. CDR1 and CDR2 from the germline V gene are MNHEY and SMNVEV (reference sequence). V was pared by 0 bases and J by 2 bases, with 7 bases between.

This clone was detected only once. The J gene is TRBJ2-1, the V gene TRBV3-1 (or the pseudogene TRBV3-2); 9 nucleotides line up with TRBD2. This CDR3 region has 13 residues. The V gene's germline CDR1 is LGHDT and CDR2 YNNKEL (reference sequence). V shed 1 base, J shed 13 bases, and the junction held 5 bases outside the gene matches. CDR3 sequence reads: CASSQGSGRNQFF. The CDR3 bases are TGTGCCAGCAGCCAAGGTAGCGGGAGAAATCAGTTCTTC.

V usage is TRBV7-8 and J usage is TRBJ2-5, with D perhaps TRBD2 (5 bases). The CDR3 contains 15 residues. V dropped 0 bases and J dropped 5 bases, with 13 bases sitting between them. Germline CDR1 is SGHVS and CDR2 is FQNEAQ. CDR3 DNA: TGTGCCAGCAGCTTAGCCACCGCGAGGGCGGAGACCCAGTACTTC. This codes for CASSLATARAETQYF.

Written as DNA, the CDR3 is TGTGCCAGTTGGGACTGGTACTACGAGCAGTACTTC. Protein: CASWDWYYEQYF. The rearrangement joins TRBV6-5 to TRBJ2-7; perhaps TRBD2 as D (6 bases). V was pared by 9 bases and J by 3 bases, with 12 bases between. This CDR3 spans 12 amino acids. Germline CDR1 is MNHEY and CDR2 is SVGAGI.

The gene calls are TRBV11-2 and TRBJ2-7, with 9 bases that match TRBD2. This CDR3 spans 15 amino acids. Looked up from germline, CDR1 is SGHAT and CDR2 is FQNNGV. The V segment lost 5 bases and the J segment 5 bases; nucleotides outside the gene matches: 10. CDR3 amino acids: CASSPYGTSYHEQYF. The CDR3 coding sequence is TGTGCCAGCAGCCCCTACGGGACTAGCTATCACGAGCAGTACTTC.

The rearrangement uses TRBV6-1 and TRBJ2-5, with D tentatively TRBD2 (5 bases). This CDR3 is 15 amino acids long. Germline V gives CDR1 MNHNS, CDR2 SASEGT. V lost 1 base and J lost 5, with 14 bases in between. CDR3 in amino acids: CASSEGLRELETQYF. CDR3 sequence (DNA): TGTGCCAGCAGTGAAGGCCTGAGGGAACTGGAGACCCAGTACTTC.

The V gene is TRBV20-1, the J gene TRBJ2-3, with D tentatively TRBD1 (6 bases). CDR1 and CDR2 from the germline V gene are DFQATT and SNEGSKA (reference sequence). V was cut by 6 bases and J by 8 bases, with 9 bases left in between. The length of the CDR3 is 10 residues. This chain's CDR3 is CSASRGTQYF. In DNA, the CDR3 is TGCAGTGCCAGCAGGGGTACGCAGTATTTT.

This clone is a singleton in its sample. The rearrangement uses TRBV4-1 and TRBJ2-5; a possible D gene is TRBD1 (6 bases). The germline gives CDR1 MGHRA, CDR2 YSYEKL. V was pared by 2 bases and J by 4 bases, with 14 bases between. The CDR3 length is 15 residues. CDR3 coding DNA: TGCGCCAGCAGCCAATATATCACAGGGAGAGAGACCCAGTACTTC. It encodes CASSQYITGRETQYF.

The chain uses TRBV3-1 (or the pseudogene TRBV3-2) and TRBJ2-5, with 11 bases lining up with TRBD2. CDR3 length: 15 residues. Germline V gene data show CDR1 as LGHDT and CDR2 as YNNKEL (reference sequence). The junction had 9 bases not matched to a gene; V was cut back by 8 bases and J by 4 bases. The CDR3 spells CASGFSGGGSETQYF. Here the CDR3 DNA reads TGTGCCAGCGGATTTAGCGGGGGGGGTTCAGAGACCCAGTACTTC.

This clone has more than one count but fewer than ten. V gene TRBV4-3 combines with J gene TRBJ2-1, with 13 nucleotides matching TRBD2. Germline trimming cut 3 bases from V and 7 bases from J; bases unmatched to any gene: 9. This CDR3 has 17 amino acids. Germline assignment: CDR1 LGHNA and CDR2 YSLEER. The CDR3 here is CASSQDSGTSGKNEQFF. The CDR3 bases are TGCGCCAGCAGCCAGGACTCCGGGACTAGCGGGAAGAATGAGCAGTTCTTC.

The chain links TRBV2 to TRBJ1-1, with 9 bases matching TRBD1. CDR1 and CDR2 from the germline V gene are SNHLY and FYNNEI. This CDR3 has 12 residues. The junction had 2 bases not matched to a gene; V was cut back by 6 bases and J by 6 bases. The CDR3 nucleotides are TGTGCCAGCAGGGACAGGGGCGCTGAAGCTTTCTTT. Protein product: CASRDRGAEAFF. The full variable domain, its missing parts supplied by reference TRBV2 and TRBJ1-1, is EPEVTQTPSHQVTQMGQEVILRCVPISNHLYFYWYRQILGQKVEFLVSFYNNEISEKSEIFDDQFSVERPDGSNFTLKIRSTKLEDSAMYFCASRDRGAEAFFGQGTRLTVV.

The chain couples TRBV3-1 (or the pseudogene TRBV3-2) to TRBJ2-3; D remains ambiguous. The CDR3 has 11 residues. V dropped 3 bases and J dropped 9 bases, with 7 bases sitting between them. The germline CDR1 and CDR2 sequences are LGHDT and YNNKEL (reference sequence). CDR3 protein: CASSHGSTQYF. CDR3 DNA: TGTGCCAGCAGCCACGGTAGCACGCAGTATTTT.

The V gene is TRBV2, the J gene TRBJ2-7; tentatively, D is TRBD2 (6 bases). V lost 7 bases, J lost 5 bases, and 12 bases lay in between. Germline V gene lookup returns CDR1 SNHLY and CDR2 FYNNEI. The CDR3 contains 12 residues. The CDR3 DNA follows: TGTGCCAGCACCGCGACTAGAGACGAGCAGTACTTC. It yields the protein CASTATRDEQYF. The full variable domain, completed using reference TRBV2 and TRBJ2-7, is EPEVTQTPSHQVTQMGQEVILRCVPISNHLYFYWYRQILGQKVEFLVSFYNNEISEKSEIFDDQFSVERPDGSNFTLKIRSTKLEDSAMYFCASTATRDEQYFGPGTRLTVT.

The chain carries TRBV27 and TRBJ1-1; D is possibly TRBD1 (5 bases). The CDR3 loop spans 16 amino acids. V shed 4 bases and J shed 1 base, with 16 bases lying between them. In germline, CDR1 is MNHEY, CDR2 SMNVEV (reference sequence). Here the CDR3 reads CASSSNVGARNTEAFF. The CDR3 region has the DNA TGTGCCAGCAGTTCGAACGTTGGGGCCCGGAACACTGAAGCTTTCTTT.

The chain uses TRBV27 and TRBJ2-3; weak D call: TRBD2 (5 bases). The CDR3 extends over 13 amino acids. Trimming removed 8 bases at V and 6 bases at J, with 15 bases between. Germline values: CDR1 MNHEY, CDR2 SMNVEV (reference sequence). CDR3 sequence reads: CASGFSGGDTQYF. Here the CDR3 DNA reads TGTGCCAGCGGATTCAGTGGCGGGGATACGCAGTATTTT.

This clone was seen only once. The V and J genes are TRBV12-3 or TRBV12-4 and TRBJ2-5; a possible D gene is TRBD2 (6 bases). The CDR3 extends over 13 amino acids. Trimming took 6 bases from V and 5 from J, leaving 13 bases between them. CDR3 bases: TGTGCCAGCAGCTTCATCGCGGGGGAGACCCAGTACTTC. Its translation: CASSFIAGETQYF.

The gene calls are TRBV10-3 and TRBJ1-2; 7 bases align to TRBD1. This CDR3 contains 15 residues. J lost 7 bases, V lost 2 bases, and 10 bases had no gene match. Germline CDR1 ENHRY, CDR2 SYGVKD. The DNA of the CDR3 is TGTGCCATCAGTGAGGGATCAGACAGGGCCAGTGGCTACACCTTC. The encoded protein is CAISEGSDRASGYTF.

V usage is TRBV7-2 and J usage is TRBJ2-2, with D tentatively TRBD2 (6 bases). Per the germline V gene, CDR1 is SGHTA and CDR2 is FQGNSA. The CDR3 totals 14 residues. Trimming pared 7 bases from V and 4 bases from J, leaving 13 bases between. The CDR3 sequence: CASIRDSSTGELFF. CDR3 sequence (DNA): TGTGCCAGCATTAGGGACTCCAGCACCGGGGAGCTGTTTTTT.

The genes are TRBV29-1 and TRBJ1-1; TRBD1 aligns across 11 bases. J was trimmed by 8 bases and V by 7 bases; bases with no gene match: 3. The germline V gene encodes CDR1 SQVTM and CDR2 ANQGSEA. This CDR3 contains 11 residues. The CDR3 spells CSGWTGGEAFF. The CDR3 nucleotides are TGCAGCGGTTGGACAGGGGGCGAAGCTTTCTTT.

The chain combines TRBV2 with TRBJ1-4, with unresolved D. With 3 bases removed from V and 9 bases from J, the gap between germline ends came to 14 bases. The CDR3 is 14 amino acids. Germline V gives CDR1 SNHLY, CDR2 FYNNEI. The CDR3 coding sequence is TGTGCCAGCAGTGAGTCGGTGGGTGGGCAAAAACTGTTTTTT. It yields the protein CASSESVGGQKLFF.